This TCR beta chain comes out of a study of lymphopenia after photon versus proton radiotherapy. Study results and limitations: After the lymphocyte nadir, photon-treated repertoires showed oligoclonal expansion, especially of CD8+ Temra cells. A bigger post-nadir fall in TCR diversity correlated inversely with survival time in deceased patients. Photon-treated patients lost naive T cells and TCR diversity; proton-treated stayed stable. Authors raise, but do not show, better survival with proton therapy.

Germline loops: CDR1 LGHNA, CDR2 YSLEER. This CDR3 region has 16 residues. Germline trimming cut 2 bases from V and 2 bases from J; bases unmatched to any gene: 3. The data were produced by immunoSEQ multiplex PCR, yet TCRdb's version contains in-frame clones alone and is incomplete. Of 50,000 to 70,000 clones detected, 87% appear once; the ten largest clones hold 13%. This clone was observed once. Its antigen remains unidentified. The source of this sequence is a man aged 80 or over with esophageal cancer. The sample here was peripheral blood, taken from a patient treated with proton-based radiotherapy. This rearrangement joins TRBV4-3 to TRBJ2-1, with 10 nucleotides matching TRBD1. The DNA for the CDR3 is TGCGCCAGCAGCCAACGAGGACAGGGGGCCTACAATGAGCAGTTCTTC. Its translation is CASSQRGQGAYNEQFF.